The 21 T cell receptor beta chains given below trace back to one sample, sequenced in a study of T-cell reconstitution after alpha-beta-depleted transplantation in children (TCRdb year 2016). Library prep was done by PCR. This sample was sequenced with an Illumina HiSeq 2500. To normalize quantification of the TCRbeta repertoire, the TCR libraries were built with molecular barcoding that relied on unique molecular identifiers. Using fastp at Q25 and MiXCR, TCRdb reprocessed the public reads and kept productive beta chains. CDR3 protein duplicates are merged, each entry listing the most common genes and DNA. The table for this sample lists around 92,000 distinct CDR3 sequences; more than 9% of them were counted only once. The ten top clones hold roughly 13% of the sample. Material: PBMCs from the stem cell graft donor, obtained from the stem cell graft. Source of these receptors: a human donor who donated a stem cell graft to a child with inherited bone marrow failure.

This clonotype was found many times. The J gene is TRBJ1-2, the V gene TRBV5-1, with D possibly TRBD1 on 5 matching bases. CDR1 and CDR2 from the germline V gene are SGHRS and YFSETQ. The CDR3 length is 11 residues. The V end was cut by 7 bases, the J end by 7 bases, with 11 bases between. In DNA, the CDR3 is TGCGCCAGCGGGGGGATTGTTGGCTACACCTTC. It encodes CASGGIVGYTF.

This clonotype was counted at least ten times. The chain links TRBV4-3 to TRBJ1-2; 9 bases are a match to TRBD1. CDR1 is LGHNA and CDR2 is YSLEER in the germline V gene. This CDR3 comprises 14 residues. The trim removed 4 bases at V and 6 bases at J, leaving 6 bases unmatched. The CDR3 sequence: CASSRDRDIHGYTF. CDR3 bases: TGCGCCAGCAGCCGGGACAGGGATATTCATGGCTACACCTTC.

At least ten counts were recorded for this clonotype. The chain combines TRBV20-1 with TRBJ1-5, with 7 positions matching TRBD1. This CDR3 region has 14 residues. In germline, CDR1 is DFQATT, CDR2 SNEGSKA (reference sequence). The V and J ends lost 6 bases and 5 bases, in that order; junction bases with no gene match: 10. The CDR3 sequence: CSASRQGRDQPQHF. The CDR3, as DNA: TGCAGTGCCTCGAGACAGGGAAGGGATCAGCCCCAGCATTTT.

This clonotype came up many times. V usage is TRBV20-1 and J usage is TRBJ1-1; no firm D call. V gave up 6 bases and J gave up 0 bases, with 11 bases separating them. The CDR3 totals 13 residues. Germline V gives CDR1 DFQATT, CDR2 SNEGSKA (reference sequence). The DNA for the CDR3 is TGCAGTGCCGCCGGGCACATGAACACTGAAGCTTTCTTT. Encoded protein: CSAAGHMNTEAFF.

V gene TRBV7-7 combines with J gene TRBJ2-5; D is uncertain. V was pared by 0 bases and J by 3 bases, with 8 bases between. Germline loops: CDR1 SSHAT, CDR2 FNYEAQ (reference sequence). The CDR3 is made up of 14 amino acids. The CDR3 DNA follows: TGTGCCAGCAGCTTAGCGTACTCCGAAGAGACCCAGTACTTC. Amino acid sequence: CASSLAYSEETQYF.

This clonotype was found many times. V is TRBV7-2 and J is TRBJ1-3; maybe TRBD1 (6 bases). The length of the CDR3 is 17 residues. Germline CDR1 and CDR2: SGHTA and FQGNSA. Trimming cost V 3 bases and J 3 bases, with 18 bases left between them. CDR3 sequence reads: CASSLISRTVSGNTIYF. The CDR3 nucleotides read TGTGCCAGCAGCTTGATATCCCGGACAGTCAGTGGAAACACCATATATTTT.

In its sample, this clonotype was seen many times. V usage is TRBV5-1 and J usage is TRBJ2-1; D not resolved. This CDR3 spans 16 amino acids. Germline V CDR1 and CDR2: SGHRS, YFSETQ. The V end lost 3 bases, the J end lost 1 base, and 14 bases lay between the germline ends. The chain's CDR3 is CASSSSPTGSYNEQFF. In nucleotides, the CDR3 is TGCGCCAGCAGCTCCTCCCCCACGGGTTCCTACAATGAGCAGTTCTTC.

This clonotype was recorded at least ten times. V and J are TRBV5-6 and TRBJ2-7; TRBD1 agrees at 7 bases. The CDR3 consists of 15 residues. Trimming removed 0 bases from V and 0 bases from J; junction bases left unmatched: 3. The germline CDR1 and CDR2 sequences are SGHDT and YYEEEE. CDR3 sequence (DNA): TGTGCCAGCAGCTTGGGGCCAGGGGGCTCCTACGAGCAGTACTTC. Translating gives CASSLGPGGSYEQYF.

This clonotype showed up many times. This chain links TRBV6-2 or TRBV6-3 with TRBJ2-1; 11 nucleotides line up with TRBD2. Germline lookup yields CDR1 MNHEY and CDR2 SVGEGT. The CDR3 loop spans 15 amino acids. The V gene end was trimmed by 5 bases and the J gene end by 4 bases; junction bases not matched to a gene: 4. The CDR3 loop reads CASSNLAGGYNEQFF. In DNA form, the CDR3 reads TGTGCCAGCAGTAACCTAGCGGGGGGTTACAATGAGCAGTTCTTC.

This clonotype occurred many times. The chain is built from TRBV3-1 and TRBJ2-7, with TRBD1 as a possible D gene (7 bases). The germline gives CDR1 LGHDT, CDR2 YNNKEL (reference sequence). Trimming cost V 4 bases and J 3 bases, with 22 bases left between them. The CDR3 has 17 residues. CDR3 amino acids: CASSPTGEAGGRYEQYF. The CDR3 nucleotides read TGTGCCAGCAGCCCCACGGGAGAGGCAGGGGGGCGCTACGAGCAGTACTTC.

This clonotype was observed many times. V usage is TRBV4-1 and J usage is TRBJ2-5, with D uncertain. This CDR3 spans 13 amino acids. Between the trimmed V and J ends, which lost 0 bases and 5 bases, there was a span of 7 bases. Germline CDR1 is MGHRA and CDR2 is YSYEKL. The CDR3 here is CASSQEQLETQYF. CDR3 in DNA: TGCGCCAGCAGCCAAGAGCAGTTGGAGACCCAGTACTTC.

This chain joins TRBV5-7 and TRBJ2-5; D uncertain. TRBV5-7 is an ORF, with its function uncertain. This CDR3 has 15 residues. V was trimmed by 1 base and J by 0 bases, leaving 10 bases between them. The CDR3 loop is CASSLSHRDQETQYF. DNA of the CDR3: TGTGCCAGCAGCTTGTCTCACCGGGACCAAGAGACCCAGTACTTC.

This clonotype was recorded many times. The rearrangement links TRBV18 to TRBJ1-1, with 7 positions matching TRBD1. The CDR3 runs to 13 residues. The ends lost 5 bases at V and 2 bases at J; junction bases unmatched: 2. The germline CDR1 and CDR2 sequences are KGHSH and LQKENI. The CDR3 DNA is TGTGCCAGCTCAGACAGGGTTAACACTGAAGCTTTCTTT. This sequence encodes CASSDRVNTEAFF.

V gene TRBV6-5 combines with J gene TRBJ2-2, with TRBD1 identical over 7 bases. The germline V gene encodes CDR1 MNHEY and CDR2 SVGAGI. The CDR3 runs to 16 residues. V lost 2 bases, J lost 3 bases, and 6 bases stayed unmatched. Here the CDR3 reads CASSYLRQGDTGELFF. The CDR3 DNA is TGTGCCAGCAGTTACCTACGACAGGGAGACACCGGGGAGCTGTTTTTT.

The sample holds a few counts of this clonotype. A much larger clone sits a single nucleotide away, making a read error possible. The CDR3 DNA reads as TGTGCCAGCAGCCCCGGACTAGCGGGTGAGCAGTTCTTC. This codes for CASSPGLAGEQFF. J is TRBJ2-1 and V is TRBV7-3, with 11 bases aligning to TRBD2. Trimming took 5 bases from V and 9 from J; bases not matched to a gene: 3. Germline V gene lookup returns CDR1 SGHTA and CDR2 FQGTGA. This CDR3 region has 13 residues.

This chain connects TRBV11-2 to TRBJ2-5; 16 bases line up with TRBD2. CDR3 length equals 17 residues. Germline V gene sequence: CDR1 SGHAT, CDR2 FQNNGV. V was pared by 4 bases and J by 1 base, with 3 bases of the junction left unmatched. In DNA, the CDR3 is TGTGCCAGCAGCTCGGGACTAGCGGGGGGGGGCCAAGAGACCCAGTACTTC. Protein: CASSSGLAGGGQETQYF.

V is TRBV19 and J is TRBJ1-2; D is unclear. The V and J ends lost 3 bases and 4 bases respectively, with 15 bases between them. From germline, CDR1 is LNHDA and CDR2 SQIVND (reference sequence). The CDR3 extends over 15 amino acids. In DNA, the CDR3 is TGTGCCAGTAGTATTTCCTGGGCTCTACCCTATGGCTACACCTTC. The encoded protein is CASSISWALPYGYTF. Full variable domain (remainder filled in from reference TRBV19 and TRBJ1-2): DGGITQSPKYLFRKEGQNVTLSCEQNLNHDAMYWYRQDPGQGLRLIYYSQIVNDFQKGDIAEGYSVSREKKESFPLTVTSAQKNPTAFYLCASSISWALPYGYTFGSGTRLTVV.

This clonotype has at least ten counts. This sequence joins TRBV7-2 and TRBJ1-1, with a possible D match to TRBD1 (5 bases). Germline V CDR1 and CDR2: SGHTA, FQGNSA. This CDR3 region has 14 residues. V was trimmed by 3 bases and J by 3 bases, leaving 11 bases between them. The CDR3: CASSFRARDTEAFF. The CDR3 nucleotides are TGTGCCAGCAGCTTCAGGGCGAGGGACACTGAAGCTTTCTTT. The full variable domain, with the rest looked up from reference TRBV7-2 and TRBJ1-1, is GAGVSQSPSNKVTEKGKDVELRCDPISGHTALYWYRQSLGQGLEFLIYFQGNSAPDKSGLPSDRFSAERTGGSVSTLTIQRTQQEDSAVYLCASSFRARDTEAFFGQGTRLTVV.

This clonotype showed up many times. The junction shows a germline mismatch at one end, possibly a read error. The chain's CDR3 is CASIYHQGVVGTEAFF. The CDR3 nucleotides are TGTGCCAGCATTTACCACCAGGGGGTTGTTGGCACTGAAGCTTTCTTT. The J gene is TRBJ1-1, the V gene TRBV6-5, with TRBD1 matching 7 bases. Per germline, CDR1 MNHEY and CDR2 SVGAGI. CDR3 length: 16 amino acids.

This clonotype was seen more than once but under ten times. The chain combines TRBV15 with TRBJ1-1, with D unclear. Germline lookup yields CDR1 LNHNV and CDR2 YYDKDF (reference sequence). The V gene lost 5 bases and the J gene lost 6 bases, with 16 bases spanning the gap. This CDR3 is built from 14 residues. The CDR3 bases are TGTGCCACCAGCCTAGCGGATAGGGCCCCTGAAGCTTTCTTT. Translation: CATSLADRAPEAFF.

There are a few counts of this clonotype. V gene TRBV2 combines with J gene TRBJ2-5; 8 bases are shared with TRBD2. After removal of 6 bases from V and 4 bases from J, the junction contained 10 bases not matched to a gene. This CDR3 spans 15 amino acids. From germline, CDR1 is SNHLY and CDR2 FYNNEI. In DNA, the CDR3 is TGTGCCAGCAGCCCAGGACTAGCCGAAAGAGAGACCCAGTACTTC. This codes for CASSPGLAERETQYF.